Following are 26 T cell receptor beta chains from one sample sequenced in a study of blood T cell repertoires in COVID-19 (dated by TCRdb to the early 2020s). Library prep was done by the immunoSEQ multiplex PCR assay. This is the immuneACCESS table as TCRdb keeps it, with only in-frame sequences that have V and J called. A part of the clones is gone; compared with another copy, unresolved V genes explain less than half, and the rest is unexplained. This sample is represented by approximately 470,000 clones; around 90% of them were singletons. Clones ranked in the top ten supply under 0.85% of the sample. The source material was PBMCs or T cells enriched from blood (not recorded which). These TCRs come from a woman aged 18-35 years who had recovered from COVID-19.

The chain joins TRBV28 to TRBJ2-7, with D maybe TRBD2 (5 bases). CDR3 length: 11 residues. Looked up from germline, CDR1 is MDHEN and CDR2 is SYDVKM. V was clipped by 5 bases and J by 6 bases, with 8 bases between them. The CDR3 protein is CASSRRSEQYF. The CDR3 DNA reads as TGTGCCAGCAGTCGGAGGTCCGAGCAGTACTTC.

The chain is built from TRBV3-1 (or the pseudogene TRBV3-2) and TRBJ2-1; tentative D call: TRBD2 (6 bases). The CDR3 covers 14 residues. CDR1 is LGHDT and CDR2 is YNNKEL in the germline V gene (reference sequence). V lost 0 bases to trimming and J lost 7 bases, with 10 bases between them. The CDR3 sequence: CASSQDGGRNEQFF. CDR3 nucleotide sequence: TGTGCCAGCAGCCAAGACGGGGGAAGGAATGAGCAGTTCTTC.

The table lists this clone with a count of one. The chain carries TRBV19 and TRBJ2-7; 12 bases map to TRBD2. In germline, CDR1 is LNHDA, CDR2 SQIVND (reference sequence). This CDR3 is built from 15 residues. Germline trimming cut 4 bases from V and 2 bases from J; bases unmatched to any gene: 3. CDR3 sequence: CASSRTSGGTYEQYF. The CDR3 nucleotides read TGTGCCAGTAGTAGAACTAGCGGGGGGACCTACGAGCAGTACTTC.

In nucleotides, the CDR3 is TGTGCCAGCAGCTTGAAGGCGGGGAGCACAGATACGCAGTATTTT. Amino acids: CASSLKAGSTDTQYF. This chain joins TRBV5-4 and TRBJ2-3; D might be TRBD2 (6 bases). V gave up 1 base and J gave up 0 bases, with 9 bases separating them. Germline V lookup: CDR1 SGHNT, CDR2 YYREEE (reference sequence). The CDR3 consists of 15 residues.

This clone has more than one count but fewer than ten. The rearrangement uses TRBV13 and TRBJ1-2; D not resolved. Deletions cut 5 bases from V and 2 bases from J, with 9 bases between. Germline lookup yields CDR1 PRHDT and CDR2 FYEKMQ (reference sequence). There are 13 residues in the CDR3. DNA of the CDR3: TGTGCCAGCAGCCGGGGATTCAACTATGGCTACACCTTC. It translates to CASSRGFNYGYTF. Full variable domain (rest looked up from reference TRBV13 and TRBJ1-2): AAGVIQSPRHLIKEKRETATLKCYPIPRHDTVYWYQQGPGQDPQFLISFYEKMQSDKGSIPDRFSAQQFSDYHSELNMSSLELGDSALYFCASSRGFNYGYTFGSGTRLTVV.

This clone was found a few times. The chain carries TRBV4-1 and TRBJ2-4; 8 bases agree with TRBD2. With V trimmed by 5 bases and J by 8 bases, 8 bases remained unmatched. This CDR3 comprises 14 residues. Per the germline V gene, CDR1 is MGHRA and CDR2 is YSYEKL. The CDR3 coding sequence is TGCGCCAGCAGCTGGGGCGGGGGGAAGGACATTCAGTACTTC. This encodes CASSWGGGKDIQYF.

The chain links TRBV11-2 to TRBJ2-7, with TRBD1 as a possible D gene (6 bases). Trimming left V 4 bases short and J 3 bases short, with 22 bases between. This CDR3 is 17 amino acids long. The V gene's germline CDR1 is SGHAT and CDR2 FQNNGV. CDR3 region: CASSSRPSWTAYYEQYF. CDR3 coding DNA: TGTGCCAGCAGCTCCCGGCCTTCGTGGACAGCTTACTACGAGCAGTACTTC.

V gene TRBV30 combines with J gene TRBJ1-6; D is perhaps TRBD1 (5 bases). V lost 4 bases to trimming and J lost 3 bases, with 7 bases between them. The CDR3 has 13 amino acids. Per germline, CDR1 GTSNPN and CDR2 SVGIG (reference sequence). The CDR3 reads CAWTTDYNSPLHF. The CDR3 region has the DNA TGTGCCTGGACGACAGACTATAATTCACCCCTCCACTTT. The variable domain in full, with the rest retrieved from reference TRBV30 and TRBJ1-6, is SQTIHQWPATLVQPVGSPLSLECTVEGTSNPNLYWYRQAAGRGLQLLFYSVGIGQISSEVPQNLSASRPQDRQFILSSKKLLLSDSGFYLCAWTTDYNSPLHFGNGTRLTVT.

The CDR3 DNA reads TGTGCCACCGAAACTAGCGGGGGTGGAGAGCAGTTCTTC. This translates into CATETSGGGEQFF. The chain is built from TRBV3-1 (or the pseudogene TRBV3-2) and TRBJ2-1; 11 bases match TRBD2. With V trimmed by 10 bases and J by 10 bases, 9 bases remained unmatched. There are 13 residues in the CDR3. Looked up from germline, CDR1 is LGHDT and CDR2 is YNNKEL (reference sequence).

This chain joins TRBV7-2 and TRBJ2-3; 11 bases map to TRBD1. The germline CDR1 and CDR2 sequences are SGHTA and FQGNSA. Trimming took 2 bases from V and 10 from J; bases not matched to a gene: 8. This CDR3 has 15 residues. The CDR3 is CASSLTPGQGVPQYF. Written as DNA, the CDR3 is TGTGCCAGCAGCTTAACCCCGGGACAGGGGGTGCCGCAGTATTTT.

The chain links TRBV5-1 to TRBJ1-3; 7 bases fit TRBD1. The CDR3 is 16 amino acids. Germline assignment: CDR1 SGHRS and CDR2 YFSETQ. With V trimmed by 4 bases and J by 1 base, 8 bases remained unmatched. CDR3 in DNA: TGCGCCAGCAGCCCAACTACGACAGGGTCTGGAAACACCATATATTTT. Protein: CASSPTTTGSGNTIYF.

The chain has TRBV6-5 and TRBJ1-2, with 8 positions matching TRBD1. Germline assignment: CDR1 MNHEY and CDR2 SVGAGI. V lost 4 bases and J lost 4; bases outside the gene matches: 11. The CDR3 is 16 amino acids. The CDR3 here is CASSSNGQGVGYGYTF. The CDR3 nucleotides are TGTGCCAGCAGTTCGAATGGACAGGGTGTGGGCTATGGCTACACCTTC.

This clone showed up just a few times. The J gene is TRBJ1-4, the V gene TRBV12-3 or TRBV12-4; 7 positions agree with TRBD1. The V and J ends lost 6 bases and 7 bases, in that order; junction bases with no gene match: 2. The CDR3 runs 12 residues. CDR3 amino acids: CASSQGGEKLFF. As DNA, the CDR3 is TGTGCCAGCAGCCAGGGGGGTGAAAAACTGTTTTTT.

The V gene is TRBV13, the J gene TRBJ1-2; D is possibly TRBD1 (5 bases). The CDR3 covers 15 residues. The germline V and J ends were trimmed by 4 bases and 4 bases, with 16 bases remaining between them. The germline gives CDR1 PRHDT, CDR2 FYEKMQ (reference sequence). CDR3 protein: CASSSYSDTPYGYTF. Here the CDR3 DNA reads TGTGCCAGCAGCTCGTACTCGGACACCCCCTATGGCTACACCTTC.

Worth noting for this clone: This CDR3 is also generated by other DNA sequences in the sample. The CDR3 reads CASSYSGRGAYEQYF. The CDR3 region has the DNA TGTGCCAGCAGTTACTCGGGGCGGGGAGCTTACGAGCAGTACTTC. The V and J genes are TRBV6-5 and TRBJ2-7, with D possibly matching TRBD2 (6 bases). This CDR3 region has 15 residues. Looked up from germline, CDR1 is MNHEY and CDR2 is SVGAGI. The V and J ends lost 0 bases and 4 bases respectively, with 13 bases between them.

CDR3 loop: CASSLEGRGDDYGYTF. CDR3 DNA sequence: TGCGCCAGCAGCTTGGAGGGCAGGGGGGATGACTATGGCTACACCTTC. The gene calls are TRBV5-1 and TRBJ1-2; 7 bases agree with TRBD1. The CDR3 is 16 amino acids. V lost 0 bases to trimming and J lost 3 bases; unmatched junction nucleotides: 8. Germline-derived CDR1 and CDR2 are SGHRS and YFSETQ.

This chain uses TRBV7-6 with TRBJ2-7; unclear D gene. The germline V gene encodes CDR1 SGHVS and CDR2 FNYEAQ. The V and J ends lost 0 bases and 0 bases respectively, with 9 bases between them. The CDR3 sequence is 15 residues long. This CDR3 reads CASSLAASSSYEQYF. The DNA for the CDR3 is TGTGCCAGCAGCTTAGCGGCCTCAAGCTCCTACGAGCAGTACTTC.

The J gene is TRBJ1-5, the V gene TRBV11-2, with D unclear. CDR1 SGHAT and CDR2 FQNNGV come from the germline V gene. The length of the CDR3 is 13 residues. Trimming stripped 5 bases from V and 7 bases from J, with 12 bases between. The CDR3 nucleotides read TGTGCCAGCAGCCAAACTACTGACCAGCCCCAGCATTTT. This encodes CASSQTTDQPQHF. The full variable domain, in which reference TRBV11-2 and TRBJ1-5 provide the parts outside the CDR3, is EAGVAQSPRYKIIEKRQSVAFWCNPISGHATLYWYQQILGQGPKLLIQFQNNGVVDDSQLPKDRFSAERLKGVDSTLKIQPAKLEDSAVYLCASSQTTDQPQHFGDGTRLSIL.

The chain combines TRBV11-2 with TRBJ1-2, with 8 bases aligning to TRBD1. Per the germline V gene, CDR1 is SGHAT and CDR2 is FQNNGV. This CDR3 spans 13 amino acids. Unmatched junction bases numbered 9, after V lost 7 bases and J lost 8 bases. CDR3 region: CASKDRVTGGYTF. As DNA, the CDR3 is TGTGCCAGCAAGGACAGGGTGACAGGAGGCTACACCTTC.

The V gene is TRBV18, the J gene TRBJ2-7; 7 bases are a match to TRBD1. V shed 2 bases, J shed 2 bases, and the junction held 3 bases outside the gene matches. The CDR3 length is 14 residues. Germline V lookup: CDR1 KGHSH, CDR2 LQKENI. The CDR3 DNA reads as TGTGCCAGCTCACCAGGGGGACAGACCTACGAGCAGTACTTC. Amino acid sequence: CASSPGGQTYEQYF.

The chain recombines TRBV3-1 (or the pseudogene TRBV3-2) with TRBJ1-6; no firm D call. The CDR3 contains 13 residues. Germline lookup yields CDR1 LGHDT and CDR2 YNNKEL (reference sequence). V lost 0 bases and J 13 bases, leaving 10 bases between the germline ends. As DNA, the CDR3 is TGTGCCAGCAGCCAAGATCTCGGGAGGCCCCTCCACTTT. As protein: CASSQDLGRPLHF.

This chain connects TRBV7-9 to TRBJ1-2; D not resolved. In germline, CDR1 is SEHNR, CDR2 FQNEAQ (reference sequence). CDR3 length: 13 amino acids. Trimming shortened V by 1 base and J by 6 bases, and 9 bases separated the two germline ends. The CDR3 coding sequence is TGTGCCAGCAGCTTAGGAGAGGTCGATGGCTACACCTTC. Protein product: CASSLGEVDGYTF.

CDR3 DNA sequence: TGTGCCAGCAGCCACCCACTTCAAGGGGCCGGCGATGGCTACACCTTC. Protein product: CASSHPLQGAGDGYTF. The chain links TRBV3-1 (or the pseudogene TRBV3-2) to TRBJ1-2, with D perhaps matching TRBD1 (5 bases). The length of the CDR3 is 16 residues. The V end was cut by 3 bases, the J end by 6 bases, with 20 bases between. CDR1 is LGHDT and CDR2 is YNNKEL in the germline V gene (reference sequence).

The chain links TRBV12-3 or TRBV12-4 to TRBJ1-2; D is unresolved. V gave up 8 bases and J gave up 3 bases, with 13 bases separating them. This CDR3 spans 13 amino acids. The DNA of the CDR3 is TGTGCCAGCCGAGGGTGGGAAGACTATGGCTACACCTTC. As protein: CASRGWEDYGYTF.

The chain employs TRBV3-1 (or the pseudogene TRBV3-2) and TRBJ1-1, with TRBD1 matching over 7 bases. Germline assignment: CDR1 LGHDT and CDR2 YNNKEL (reference sequence). Losses at the gene ends were 3 bases for V and 4 bases for J; bases not matched to a gene: 5. The CDR3 covers 14 residues. CDR3 DNA sequence: TGTGCCAGCAGCCAGGCGACAGGGTTCACTGAAGCTTTCTTT. Its translation: CASSQATGFTEAFF.

The V and J genes are TRBV12-3 or TRBV12-4 and TRBJ1-2; no definite D call. The length of the CDR3 is 12 residues. The V and J ends lost 7 bases and 5 bases respectively, with 11 bases between them. This CDR3 is CASTYGLYGYTF. CDR3 sequence (DNA): TGTGCCAGCACCTACGGGTTATATGGCTACACCTTC.